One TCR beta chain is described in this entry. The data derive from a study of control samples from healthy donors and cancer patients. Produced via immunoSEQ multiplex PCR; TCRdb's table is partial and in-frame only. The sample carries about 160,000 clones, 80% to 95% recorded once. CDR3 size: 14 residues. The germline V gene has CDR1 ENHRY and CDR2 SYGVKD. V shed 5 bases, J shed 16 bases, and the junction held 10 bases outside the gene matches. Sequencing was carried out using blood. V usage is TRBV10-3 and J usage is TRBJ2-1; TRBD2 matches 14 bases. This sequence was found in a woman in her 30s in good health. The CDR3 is CAISSGTSGSTRFF. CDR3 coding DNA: TGTGCCATCAGTTCCGGGACTAGCGGGAGTACCAGATTCTTC.